This note documents a single T cell receptor (beta chain) sequence. Its antigen remains unidentified. Per-base qualities were not stored, and no clone one base away is much larger. This sample was taken from a study of T cell repertoires in cytomegalovirus infection (dated by TCRdb to the late 2010s). Context from the whole study: Donor HLA type was relevant to the analysis, because carriage of CMV infection together with the matching HLA type was indicated by public TCR beta signatures. Study-wide conclusions, independent of this receptor: In the ex vivo response, HLA-C-restricted CMV-specific TCR beta clonotypes were dominant, and in two of eight donors the single most frequent clonotype came from this HLA-C-restricted group. Cumulative frequency of public TCR beta family members discriminated carriers of CMV infection plus the relevant HLA type in this cohort and an independent 352-donor cohort.

Sequencing took place on an Illumina HiSeq 1500. Using fastp trimming at Q25 and MiXCR clonotype assembly, TCRdb reanalyzed the public sequencing data and kept in-frame beta chains. Each entry merges the rows of one CDR3 protein and shows their most common DNA and genes. This sample lists roughly 230,000 distinct CDR3 sequences; roughly 20% were detected once. Of the sample, roughly 18% falls within the top ten clones. V is pruned by 6 bases and J by 0 bases, leaving 6 bases of the junction without a gene match. Reading from cysteine to phenylalanine, the CDR3 counts 15 amino acids. Just CDR3 DNA is preserved here, 45 bases in frame from base 1. The germline V gene specifies MNHEY as CDR1 and SVGAGI as CDR2.

This receptor was taken from a human donor in good health (CMV status not recorded). Some clones in this sample may be carry-over from other donors' samples. Input material: CD8+ T cells from PBMCs. In this chain, TRBV6-5 is recombined with TRBJ2-3, with 7 junctional bases fitting TRBD2. The DNA sequence is as follows: TGTGCCAGCAGCCCCTGGGGGGGTAGCACAGATACGCAGTATTTT. Its translation is CASSPWGGSTDTQYF.